The 4 T cell receptor beta chains below were found in one sample sequenced in a study of radiotherapy plus CTLA-4 blockade in lung cancer. Sequencing used immunoSEQ multiplex PCR; TCRdb keeps in-frame clones, though not all of them. Counted here are approximately 80,000 clones, 74% occurring once; the ten biggest clones make up roughly a tenth. The specimen comprised peripheral blood, sampled from a patient treated with radiotherapy plus ipilimumab. The origin of the receptors is a human donor with non-small cell lung cancer whose response to radiotherapy plus ipilimumab could not be evaluated.

The chain couples TRBV5-4 to TRBJ1-1; 8 positions match TRBD1. The trim removed 0 bases at V and 6 bases at J, leaving 7 bases unmatched. Germline V gene data show CDR1 as SGHNT and CDR2 as YYREEE (reference sequence). This CDR3 has 15 amino acids. The CDR3 spells CASSLGQGIFAEAFF. CDR3 DNA: TGTGCCAGCAGCTTGGGACAGGGGATTTTTGCTGAAGCTTTCTTT.

The chain uses TRBV29-1 and TRBJ1-4; TRBD1 matches at 10 bases. Trimming cost V 5 bases and J 6 bases; bases outside gene matches: 3. Per germline, CDR1 SQVTM and CDR2 ANQGSEA. This CDR3 is 13 amino acids long. DNA of the CDR3: TGCAGCGTTTTGACAGGGGGCGATGAAAAACTGTTTTTT. Translating it yields CSVLTGGDEKLFF.

V is TRBV6-4 and J is TRBJ2-6; a possible D gene is TRBD2 (5 bases). Germline CDR1 is MRHNA and CDR2 is SNTAGT. CDR3 length: 17 residues. Trimming stripped 0 bases from V and 2 bases from J, with 11 bases between. The CDR3 protein is CASSDSSAGTGANVLTF. DNA for the CDR3: TGTGCCAGCAGTGACTCGTCAGCCGGGACTGGGGCCAACGTCCTGACTTTC.

The DNA for the CDR3 is TGTGCCAGCAGTGCGGGACAGGGTGTAAGGTACACCTTC. Its protein product is CASSAGQGVRYTF. The V gene is TRBV28, the J gene TRBJ1-2, with 9 positions matching TRBD1. V shed 5 bases, J shed 11 bases, and the junction held 9 bases outside the gene matches. The CDR3 totals 13 residues. Looked up from germline, CDR1 is MDHEN and CDR2 is SYDVKM.